The present TCR beta chain was sequenced within a study of cytomegalovirus exposure and HLA in healthy donors. Study observations and caveats: Presence/absence analyses assumed roughly uniform sequencing depth across donors.

As concerns this clone: Its antigen is unknown.

The CDR3 contains 14 residues. Losses at the gene ends were 4 bases for V and 6 bases for J; bases not matched to a gene: 3. CDR1 and CDR2 (germline): SEHNR, FQNEAQ (reference sequence). The PCR made use of 60 Vbeta and 13 Jbeta primers. TCRdb's table, derived via immunoSEQ multiplex PCR, lists solely in-frame clones and lacks some. The sample shows some 120,000 clones, 15% to 17% of them seen only once. This clonotype originated in a woman between 18 and 29 years old in good health and CMV-seronegative. The specimen sequenced was PBMCs. The chain has TRBV7-9 and TRBJ2-2; 9 positions match TRBD2. The DNA of the CDR3 is TGTGCCAGCAGCTCAGCGGGAGGTGCCGGGGAGCTGTTTTTT. Encoded protein: CASSSAGGAGELFF.